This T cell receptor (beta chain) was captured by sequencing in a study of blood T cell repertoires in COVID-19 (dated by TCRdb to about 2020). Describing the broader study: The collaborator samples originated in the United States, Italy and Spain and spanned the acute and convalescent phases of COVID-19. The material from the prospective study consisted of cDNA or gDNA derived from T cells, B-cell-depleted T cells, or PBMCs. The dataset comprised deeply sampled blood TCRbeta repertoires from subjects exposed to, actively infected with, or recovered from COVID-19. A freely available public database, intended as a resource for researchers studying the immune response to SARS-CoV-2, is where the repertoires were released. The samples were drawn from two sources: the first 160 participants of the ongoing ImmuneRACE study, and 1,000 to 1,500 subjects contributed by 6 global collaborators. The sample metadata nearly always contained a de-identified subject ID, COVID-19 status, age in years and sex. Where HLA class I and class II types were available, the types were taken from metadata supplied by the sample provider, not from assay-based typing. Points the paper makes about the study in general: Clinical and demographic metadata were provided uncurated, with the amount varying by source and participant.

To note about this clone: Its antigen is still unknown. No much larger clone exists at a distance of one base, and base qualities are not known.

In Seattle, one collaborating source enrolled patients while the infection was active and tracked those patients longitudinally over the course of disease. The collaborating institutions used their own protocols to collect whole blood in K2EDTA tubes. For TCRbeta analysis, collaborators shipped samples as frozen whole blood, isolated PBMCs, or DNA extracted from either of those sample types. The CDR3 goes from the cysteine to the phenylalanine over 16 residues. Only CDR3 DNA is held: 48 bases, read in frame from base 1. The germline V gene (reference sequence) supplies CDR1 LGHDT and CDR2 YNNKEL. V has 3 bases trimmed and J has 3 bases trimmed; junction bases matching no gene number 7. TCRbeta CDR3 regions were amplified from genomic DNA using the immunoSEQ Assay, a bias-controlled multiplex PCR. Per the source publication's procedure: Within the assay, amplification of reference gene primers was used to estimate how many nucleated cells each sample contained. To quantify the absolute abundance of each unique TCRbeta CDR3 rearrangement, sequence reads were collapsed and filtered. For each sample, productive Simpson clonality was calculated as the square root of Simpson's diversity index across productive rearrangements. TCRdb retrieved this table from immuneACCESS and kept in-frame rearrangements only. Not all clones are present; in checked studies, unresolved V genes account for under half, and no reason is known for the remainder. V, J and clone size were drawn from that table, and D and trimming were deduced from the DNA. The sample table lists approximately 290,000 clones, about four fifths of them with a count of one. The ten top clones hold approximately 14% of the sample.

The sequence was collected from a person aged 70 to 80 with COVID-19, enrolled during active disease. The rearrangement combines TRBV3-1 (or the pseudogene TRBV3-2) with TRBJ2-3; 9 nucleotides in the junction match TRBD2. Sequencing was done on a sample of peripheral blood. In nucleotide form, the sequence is TGTGCCAGCAGCCAGAGCGGGGGGAAGGGGACAGATACGCAGTATTTT. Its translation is CASSQSGGKGTDTQYF.